These 2 T cell receptor beta chains came from one sample sequenced in a study of OX40 agonist ivuxolimab in advanced cancers. Library creation used the immunoSEQ multiplex PCR assay. TCRdb obtained this table from immuneACCESS and retained in-frame rearrangements with V and J assigned. These tables miss some clones; where compared with another copy, unresolved V genes account for less than half of the shortfall, and the remainder is unexplained. The sample records 37,000 or so clones, 85% to 90% of which are singletons. Of the sample, 2.4% is held by the ten largest clones. The material was CD4+ or CD8+ T cells sorted from blood, obtained in a trial of the OX40 agonist ivuxolimab. Receptors were obtained from an adult with an advanced solid tumor such as melanoma, head and neck, liver or kidney cancer.

The J gene is TRBJ1-3, the V gene TRBV9; the D is unclear. The V and J ends lost 0 bases and 0 bases respectively, with 7 bases between them. Germline assignment: CDR1 SGDLS and CDR2 YYNGEE. The CDR3 spans 15 residues. The CDR3 DNA reads as TGTGCCAGCAGCGTAGATGGGAACTCTGGAAACACCATATATTTT. This gives the protein CASSVDGNSGNTIYF.

This clone was counted a single time. CDR3 bases: TGCGCCAGCAGCAAAGACGGAGGTAACACTGAAGCTTTCTTT. It translates to CASSKDGGNTEAFF. The rearrangement joins TRBV5-1 to TRBJ1-1; D is ambiguous. The CDR3 covers 14 residues. Germline CDR1 SGHRS, CDR2 YFSETQ. Trimming left V 4 bases short and J 2 bases short, with 12 bases between.